This paragraph reports one T cell receptor (beta chain). Its target is unknown. This sample stems from a study of cytomegalovirus exposure and HLA in healthy donors. Study-level findings and limits: Among the most significant clusters, several appeared linked to common viral pathogens in a later analysis.

PCR primers comprised 60 Vbeta and 13 Jbeta primers. Original processing notes: Roughly 80 million unique TCR beta chains, around 10 million of them shared, were counted by a later analysis. Method: immunoSEQ multiplex PCR; TCRdb's copy keeps in-frame clones and lacks some. That table furnishes V, J and clone size, whereas the DNA furnished D and trimming. Of about 150,000 clones listed, over 75% are singletons. V gave up 0 bases and J gave up 0 bases, with 8 bases separating them. From germline, CDR1 is MGHDK and CDR2 SYGVNS. The CDR3 contains 15 residues. This clonotype was obtained from a male donor in good health and CMV-seronegative. Sequences were obtained from PBMCs. The chain couples TRBV25-1 to TRBJ1-1, with D possibly TRBD1 on 6 matching bases. The CDR3 DNA is TGTGCCAGCAGTGAATATGACAGGATGAACACTGAAGCTTTCTTT. Its translation is CASSEYDRMNTEAFF.